One and the same sample provided the 6 T cell receptor beta chains below, sequenced in a study of neoadjuvant nivolumab and ipilimumab in lung cancer. Sequenced by immunoSEQ multiplex PCR; TCRdb stores in-frame clones only, minus some. The table records about 12,000 clones, approximately 96% of them present only once. The starting material was peripheral blood, obtained after neoadjuvant nivolumab, alone or with ipilimumab, at or shortly before surgery. These receptors were taken from an adult with non-small cell lung cancer.

This chain links TRBV7-9 with TRBJ2-7; D is tentatively TRBD1 or TRBD2 (5 bases each). Germline-derived CDR1 and CDR2 are SEHNR and FQNEAQ (reference sequence). The CDR3 is 13 amino acids. V was pared by 4 bases and J by 6 bases, with 13 bases between. The CDR3 loop is CASSWREGLEQYF. The DNA for the CDR3 is TGTGCCAGCAGCTGGCGAGAGGGGCTCGAGCAGTACTTC.

The chain joins TRBV7-3 to TRBJ2-1; D unclear. V lost 3 bases and J lost 0, with 9 bases in between. The CDR3 is 15 amino acids. Per germline, CDR1 SGHTA and CDR2 FQGTGA. The CDR3 DNA reads as TGTGCCAGCAGCTTTAATGGGGACTCCTACAATGAGCAGTTCTTC. It translates to CASSFNGDSYNEQFF.

This clone was observed a few times. The chain links TRBV4-2 to TRBJ2-7; 8 bases are shared with TRBD2. Germline CDR1 is LGHNA and CDR2 is YNFKEQ. The CDR3 has 15 amino acids. V was clipped by 4 bases and J by 2 bases; unmatched bases: 7. CDR3 sequence (DNA): TGTGCCAGCAGCCCTAGAGCGGGAGAGGCCTACGAGCAGTACTTC. This translates into CASSPRAGEAYEQYF.

This clone has only a few counts. The rearrangement uses TRBV19 and TRBJ2-3; D perhaps matches TRBD2 (7 bases). Germline V gene lookup returns CDR1 LNHDA and CDR2 SQIVND (reference sequence). Trimming pared 9 bases from V and 4 bases from J, leaving 17 bases between. There are 14 residues in the CDR3. The CDR3, as DNA: TGTGCCAGCGCGGGGGCCCCTGGCCCAGATACGCAGTATTTT. This gives the protein CASAGAPGPDTQYF.

V and J are TRBV7-8 and TRBJ2-7, with 8 bases aligning to TRBD1. CDR3 length equals 14 residues. With V trimmed by 7 bases and J by 6 bases, 11 bases remained unmatched. CDR1 is SGHVS, CDR2 FQNEAQ, per germline. In DNA form, the CDR3 reads TGTGCCAGCACCCCTGGACAGGGAAGGGGCGAGCAGTACTTC. This sequence encodes CASTPGQGRGEQYF.

The CDR3 is CASSPPNREGSGNTIYF. Written as DNA, the CDR3 is TGTGCCAGCTCACCGCCGAACAGGGAAGGCTCGGGAAACACCATATATTTT. The V gene is TRBV18, the J gene TRBJ1-3; D is perhaps TRBD1 (6 bases). The germline CDR1 and CDR2 sequences are KGHSH and LQKENI. CDR3 length: 17 residues. The V end was cut by 3 bases, the J end by 4 bases, with 19 bases between.